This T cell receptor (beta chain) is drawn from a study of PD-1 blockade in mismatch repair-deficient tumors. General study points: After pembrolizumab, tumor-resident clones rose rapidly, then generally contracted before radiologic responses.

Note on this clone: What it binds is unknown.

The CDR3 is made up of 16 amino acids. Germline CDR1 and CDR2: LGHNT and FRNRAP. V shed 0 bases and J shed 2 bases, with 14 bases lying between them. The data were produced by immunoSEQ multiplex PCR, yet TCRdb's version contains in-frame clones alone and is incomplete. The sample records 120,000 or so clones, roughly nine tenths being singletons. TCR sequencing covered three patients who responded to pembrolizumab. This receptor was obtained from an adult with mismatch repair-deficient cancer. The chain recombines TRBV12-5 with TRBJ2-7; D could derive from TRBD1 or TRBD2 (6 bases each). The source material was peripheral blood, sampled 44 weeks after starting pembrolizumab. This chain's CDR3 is CASGLVSGALAYEQYF. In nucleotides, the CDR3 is TGTGCTAGTGGTTTGGTCTCGGGGGCTTTAGCCTACGAGCAGTACTTC.